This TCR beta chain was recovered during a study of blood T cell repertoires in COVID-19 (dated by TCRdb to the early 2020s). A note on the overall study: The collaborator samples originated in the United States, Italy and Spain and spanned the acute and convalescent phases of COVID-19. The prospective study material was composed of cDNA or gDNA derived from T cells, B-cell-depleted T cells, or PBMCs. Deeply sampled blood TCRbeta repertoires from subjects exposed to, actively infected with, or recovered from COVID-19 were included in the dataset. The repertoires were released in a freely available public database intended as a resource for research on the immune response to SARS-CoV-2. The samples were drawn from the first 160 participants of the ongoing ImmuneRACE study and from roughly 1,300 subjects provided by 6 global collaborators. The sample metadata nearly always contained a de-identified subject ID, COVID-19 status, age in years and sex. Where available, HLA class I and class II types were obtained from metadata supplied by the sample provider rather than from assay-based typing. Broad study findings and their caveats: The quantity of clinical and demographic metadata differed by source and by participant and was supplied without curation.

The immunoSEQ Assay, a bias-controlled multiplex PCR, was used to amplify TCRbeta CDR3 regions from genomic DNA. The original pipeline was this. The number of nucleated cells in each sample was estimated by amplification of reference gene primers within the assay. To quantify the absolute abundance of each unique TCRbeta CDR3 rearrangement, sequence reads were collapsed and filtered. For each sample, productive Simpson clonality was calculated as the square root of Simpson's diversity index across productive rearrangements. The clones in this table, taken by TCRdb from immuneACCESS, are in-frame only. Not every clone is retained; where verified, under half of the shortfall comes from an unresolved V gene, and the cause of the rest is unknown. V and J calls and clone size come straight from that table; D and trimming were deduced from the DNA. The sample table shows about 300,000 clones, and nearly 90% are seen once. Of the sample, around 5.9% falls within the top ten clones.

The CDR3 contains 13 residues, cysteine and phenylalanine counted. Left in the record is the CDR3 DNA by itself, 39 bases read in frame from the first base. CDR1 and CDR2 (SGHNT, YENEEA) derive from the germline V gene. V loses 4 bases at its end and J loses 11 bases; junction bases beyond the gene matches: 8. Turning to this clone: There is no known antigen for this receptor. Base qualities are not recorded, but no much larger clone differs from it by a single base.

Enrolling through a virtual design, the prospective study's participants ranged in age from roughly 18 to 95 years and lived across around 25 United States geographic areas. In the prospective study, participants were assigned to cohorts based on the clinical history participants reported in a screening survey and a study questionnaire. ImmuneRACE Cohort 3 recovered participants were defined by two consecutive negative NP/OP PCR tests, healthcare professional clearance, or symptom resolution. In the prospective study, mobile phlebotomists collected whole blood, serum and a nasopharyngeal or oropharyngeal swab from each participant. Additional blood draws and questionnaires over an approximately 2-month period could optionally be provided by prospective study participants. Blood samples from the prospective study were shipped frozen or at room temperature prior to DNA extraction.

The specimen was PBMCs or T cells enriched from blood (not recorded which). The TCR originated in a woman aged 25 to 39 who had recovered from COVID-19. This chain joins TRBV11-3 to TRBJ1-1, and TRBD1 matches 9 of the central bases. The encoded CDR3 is CASSYIQGAKAFF. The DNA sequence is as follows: TGTGCCAGCAGCTACATACAGGGGGCGAAGGCTTTCTTT. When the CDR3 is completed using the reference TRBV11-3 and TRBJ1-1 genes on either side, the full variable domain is EAGVVQSPRYKIIEKKQPVAFWCNPISGHNTLYWYLQNLGQGPELLIRYENEEAVDDSQLPKDRFSAERLKGVDSTLKIQPAELGDSAVYLCASSYIQGAKAFFGQGTRLTVV.